The next 29 T cell receptor beta chains were all read from a single sample in a study of T cell clones after liver transplantation (dated by TCRdb to about 2019). Libraries were built with the immunoSEQ multiplex PCR assay. TCRdb carries this immuneACCESS record with in-frame sequences only. Its versions omit some clonotypes, under half of them owing to an unresolved V gene in the studies checked, with the rest unexplained. The table for this sample lists about 75,000 clones; around 84% of them were counted only once. 2% to 2.5% of the sample belongs to the ten largest clones. Sequenced material: CD4+ T cells from blood, taken roughly 48 months after liver transplant. The source is a human patient who received a liver transplant. After a transplant, some T cells may be of graft donor origin.

V is TRBV9 and J is TRBJ2-5, with TRBD2 identical over 12 bases. Germline lookup yields CDR1 SGDLS and CDR2 YYNGEE. V lost 4 bases, J lost 2 bases, and 12 bases stayed unmatched. The CDR3 loop spans 18 amino acids. CDR3 bases: TGTGCCAGCAGCACGGAGACTAGCGGGGGAGGGGTACAAGAGACCCAGTACTTC. Translated: CASSTETSGGGVQETQYF.

The CDR3 DNA reads TGTGCCAGCAGTCGGGGAGGGACAGGGGGTGTAGAGTCGTACTTC. Its translation is CASSRGGTGGVESYF. V and J are TRBV6-1 and TRBJ2-4, with TRBD1 matching 11 bases. The CDR3 is 15 residues long. The germline CDR1 and CDR2 sequences are MNHNS and SASEGT. Germline trimming cut 5 bases from V and 15 bases from J; bases unmatched to any gene: 15.

The chain employs TRBV6-4 and TRBJ2-3; a weak D match, TRBD1 (5 bases). Germline CDR1 MRHNA, CDR2 SNTAGT. V lost 3 bases and J 2 bases, leaving 9 bases between the germline ends. The CDR3 consists of 14 residues. DNA for the CDR3: TGTGCCAGCAGTGAGCGACAGAACACAGATACGCAGTATTTT. Translation gives CASSERQNTDTQYF.

V gene TRBV5-4 combines with J gene TRBJ2-4; maybe TRBD2 (7 bases). The germline CDR1 and CDR2 sequences are SGHNT and YYREEE (reference sequence). Trimming took off 4 bases at V and 0 bases at J, with 14 bases between the two ends. The CDR3 extends over 16 amino acids. CDR3 loop: CASSLGGGLAKNIQYF. CDR3 bases: TGTGCCAGCAGCCTTGGGGGGGGGCTAGCCAAAAACATTCAGTACTTC.

The rearrangement links TRBV6-5 to TRBJ2-7, with 7 nucleotides matching TRBD1. Germline V lookup: CDR1 MNHEY, CDR2 SVGAGI. V dropped 7 bases and J dropped 7; count of bases not matched to a gene: 16. The CDR3 spans 15 residues. The CDR3 region has the DNA TGTGCCAGCACCCTTAAATCGACAGGGTTAATTGAGCAGTACTTC. Residues: CASTLKSTGLIEQYF.

This clone is deemed medium-sized. The V and J genes are TRBV10-1 and TRBJ1-1; D is unresolved. This CDR3 region has 13 residues. Looked up from germline, CDR1 is WNHNN and CDR2 is SYGVQD (reference sequence). V lost 9 bases, J lost 3 bases, and 14 bases lay in between. The CDR3 DNA is TGCGCCAGTCCCCTCAAAGAGGACACTGAAGCTTTCTTT. As protein: CASPLKEDTEAFF.

V is TRBV7-9 and J is TRBJ2-5; 7 bases fit TRBD2. J lost 2 bases, V lost 0 bases, and 9 bases had no gene match. Germline CDR1 SEHNR, CDR2 FQNEAQ (reference sequence). CDR3 length: 17 amino acids. CDR3 region: CASSLARDSGLQETQYF. The CDR3 DNA sequence: TGTGCCAGCAGCTTAGCGCGAGATAGCGGGTTGCAAGAGACCCAGTACTTC.

The CDR3 loop is CASSQLPQGNEKLFF. CDR3 coding DNA: TGCGCCAGCAGCCAGCTGCCGCAGGGTAATGAAAAACTGTTTTTT. The genes are TRBV4-1 and TRBJ1-4; tentative D call: TRBD1 (5 bases). V was trimmed by 3 bases and J by 4 bases, leaving 12 bases between them. CDR3 length: 15 amino acids. Germline values: CDR1 MGHRA, CDR2 YSYEKL.

The chain uses TRBV20-1 and TRBJ2-3, with a tentative D call TRBD1 (6 bases). CDR3 length: 11 residues. Germline CDR1 DFQATT, CDR2 SNEGSKA (reference sequence). V was clipped by 6 bases and J by 6 bases, with 10 bases between them. In nucleotides, the CDR3 is TGCAGTGCCAAGGGGGTTGATACGCAGTATTTT. Amino acids: CSAKGVDTQYF.

V and J are TRBV6-1 and TRBJ2-1; a possible D gene is TRBD1 (5 bases). Germline CDR1 is MNHNS and CDR2 is SASEGT. With 5 bases removed from V and 3 bases from J, the gap between germline ends came to 8 bases. The CDR3 spans 13 residues. The CDR3 reads CASSIDSYNEQFF. CDR3 nucleotides: TGTGCCAGCAGTATTGACAGCTACAATGAGCAGTTCTTC.

The J gene is TRBJ1-5, the V gene TRBV7-8, with 8 bases aligning to TRBD1. The V and J ends lost 5 bases and 7 bases, in that order; junction bases with no gene match: 7. The CDR3 is 14 residues long. The germline V gene has CDR1 SGHVS and CDR2 FQNEAQ. The CDR3 is CASSLGQGMQPQHF. As DNA, the CDR3 is TGTGCCAGCAGCCTTGGACAGGGCATGCAGCCCCAGCATTTT.

The gene calls are TRBV11-3 and TRBJ2-5; 8 bases align to TRBD2. V was clipped by 4 bases and J by 5 bases; unmatched bases: 3. From germline, CDR1 is SGHNT and CDR2 YENEEA. This CDR3 spans 13 amino acids. In DNA form, the CDR3 reads TGTGCCAGCAGCTCTCCGGGGGGGGAGACCCAGTACTTC. It specifies CASSSPGGETQYF. Filled out from reference TRBV11-3 and TRBJ2-5, the complete variable domain reads EAGVVQSPRYKIIEKKQPVAFWCNPISGHNTLYWYLQNLGQGPELLIRYENEEAVDDSQLPKDRFSAERLKGVDSTLKIQPAELGDSAVYLCASSSPGGETQYFGPGTRLLVL.

The V and J genes are TRBV10-3 and TRBJ1-1; D may be TRBD1 (6 bases). The CDR3 has 14 residues. Per the germline V gene, CDR1 is ENHRY and CDR2 is SYGVKD. Trimming pared 4 bases from V and 1 base from J, leaving 10 bases between. This chain's CDR3 is CAISVADRNTEAFF. The CDR3 DNA sequence: TGTGCCATCAGTGTTGCGGACAGGAACACTGAAGCTTTCTTT.

The genes are TRBV14 and TRBJ2-2; D not resolved. V was cut by 5 bases and J by 7 bases, with 17 bases left in between. CDR1 is SGHDN and CDR2 is FVKESK in the germline V gene. The length of the CDR3 is 15 residues. CDR3 region: CASSLPTDHFGELFF. The CDR3 DNA is TGTGCCAGCAGCTTACCGACGGACCACTTCGGGGAGCTGTTTTTT.

The chain is built from TRBV5-1 and TRBJ2-6; no definite D call. This CDR3 is built from 16 residues. V dropped 4 bases and J dropped 0 bases, with 11 bases sitting between them. The germline V gene has CDR1 SGHRS and CDR2 YFSETQ. CDR3 nucleotide sequence: TGCGCCAGCAGCACTGGGCCACCCTCTGGGGCCAACGTCCTGACTTTC. Translating gives CASSTGPPSGANVLTF.

CDR3 sequence (DNA): TGTGCCAGCAGCCGGCCTGGGCACCTCAATGAGCAGTTCTTC. The encoded protein is CASSRPGHLNEQFF. The V call is TRBV6-5, the J call TRBJ2-1; unclear D gene. This CDR3 comprises 14 residues. The germline V gene has CDR1 MNHEY and CDR2 SVGAGI. V lost 6 bases and J lost 6, with 15 bases in between.

The chain carries TRBV2 and TRBJ1-1; possibly TRBD1 for D (5 bases). The CDR3 is 13 amino acids. The V end was cut by 5 bases, the J end by 1 base, with 8 bases between. The V gene's germline CDR1 is SNHLY and CDR2 FYNNEI. CDR3 sequence reads: CASSWQGNTEAFF. The CDR3 nucleotides read TGTGCCAGCAGTTGGCAGGGGAACACTGAAGCTTTCTTT.

The chain recombines TRBV6-1 with TRBJ1-2; 8 nucleotides align to TRBD1. The CDR3 has 15 amino acids. The V and J ends lost 5 bases and 5 bases, in that order; junction bases with no gene match: 10. Germline assignment: CDR1 MNHNS and CDR2 SASEGT. CDR3 residues: CASSTDRGTIYGYTF. DNA of the CDR3: TGTGCCAGCAGTACAGACAGGGGAACCATTTATGGCTACACCTTC.

CDR3 in amino acids: CASSYSWASGNEQFF. The CDR3 DNA reads TGTGCCAGCAGTTACTCTTGGGCTAGCGGAAATGAGCAGTTCTTC. The V and J genes are TRBV6-6 and TRBJ2-1; 7 nucleotides line up with TRBD2. In germline, CDR1 is MNHNY, CDR2 SVGAGI (reference sequence). The V gene end was trimmed by 0 bases and the J gene end by 7 bases; junction bases not matched to a gene: 6. The CDR3 runs 15 residues.

V and J are TRBV6-5 and TRBJ2-7; 8 bases fit TRBD1. The CDR3 has 14 residues. From germline, CDR1 is MNHEY and CDR2 SVGAGI. V trimming: 2 bases; J trimming: 6 bases; junction bases outside the gene matches: 6. CDR3 DNA sequence: TGTGCCAGCAGTTACGCTCAGGGGGCGGGCGAGCAGTACTTC. Its translation: CASSYAQGAGEQYF.

The V gene is TRBV25-1, the J gene TRBJ2-5; D gene uncertain. The CDR3 has 12 residues. The germline V gene encodes CDR1 MGHDK and CDR2 SYGVNS. Trimming pared 3 bases from V and 5 bases from J, leaving 7 bases between. The CDR3 DNA follows: TGTGCCAGCAGTGAGGTTTTTGAGACCCAGTACTTC. Protein sequence: CASSEVFETQYF.

The chain carries TRBV2 and TRBJ1-1; D is uncertain. The CDR3 runs to 13 residues. V gave up 6 bases and J gave up 0 bases, with 8 bases separating them. Looked up from germline, CDR1 is SNHLY and CDR2 is FYNNEI. CDR3 bases: TGTGCCAGCAGACAGCACATGAACACTGAAGCTTTCTTT. This codes for CASRQHMNTEAFF. Using reference TRBV2 and TRBJ1-1 for the parts outside the CDR3, the full variable domain is EPEVTQTPSHQVTQMGQEVILRCVPISNHLYFYWYRQILGQKVEFLVSFYNNEISEKSEIFDDQFSVERPDGSNFTLKIRSTKLEDSAMYFCASRQHMNTEAFFGQGTRLTVV.

The chain is built from TRBV5-6 and TRBJ1-5; possibly TRBD1 for D (6 bases). Germline CDR1 is SGHDT and CDR2 is YYEEEE. The CDR3 is 15 residues long. With 2 bases removed from V and 4 bases from J, the gap between germline ends came to 13 bases. Written as DNA, the CDR3 is TGTGCCAGCAGCTTCATCACACAGGGAAATCAGCCCCAGCATTTT. Its protein product is CASSFITQGNQPQHF. Combining the CDR3 with reference TRBV5-6 and TRBJ1-5 gives the whole variable domain DAGVTQSPTHLIKTRGQQVTLRCSPKSGHDTVSWYQQALGQGPQFIFQYYEEEERQRGNFPDRFSGHQFPNYSSELNVNALLLGDSALYLCASSFITQGNQPQHFGDGTRLSIL.

The rearrangement links TRBV4-3 to TRBJ2-1; 9 nucleotides match TRBD2. Germline assignment: CDR1 LGHNA and CDR2 YSLEER. CDR3 length: 15 amino acids. The junction had 5 bases not matched to a gene; V was cut back by 4 bases and J by 4 bases. The chain's CDR3 is CASSPSSGGYNEQFF. The CDR3 DNA is TGCGCCAGCAGCCCCTCGAGCGGGGGGTACAATGAGCAGTTCTTC.

The chain recombines TRBV7-3 with TRBJ2-3; D gene ambiguous. Germline assignment: CDR1 SGHTA and CDR2 FQGTGA. Trimming stripped 2 bases from V and 2 bases from J, with 5 bases between. The CDR3 extends over 13 amino acids. The CDR3 coding sequence is TGTGCCAGCAGCTTACAGCTCACAGATACGCAGTATTTT. The encoded protein is CASSLQLTDTQYF.

This clone was seen just once. The chain combines TRBV5-4 with TRBJ2-1; 11 bases are a match to TRBD2. Germline loops: CDR1 SGHNT, CDR2 YYREEE (reference sequence). V lost 4 bases and J lost 4; bases outside the gene matches: 4. This CDR3 spans 15 amino acids. The chain's CDR3 is CASSPTSGRYNEQFF. The CDR3 coding sequence is TGTGCCAGCAGCCCTACTAGCGGGAGATACAATGAGCAGTTCTTC. The full variable domain, completed using reference TRBV5-4 and TRBJ2-1, is ETGVTQSPTHLIKTRGQQVTLRCSSQSGHNTVSWYQQALGQGPQFIFQYYREEENGRGNFPPRFSGLQFPNYSSELNVNALELDDSALYLCASSPTSGRYNEQFFGPGTRLTVL.

V gene TRBV28 combines with J gene TRBJ2-5; D possibly matches TRBD1 or TRBD2 (5 bases each). The germline V and J ends were trimmed by 5 bases and 7 bases, with 17 bases remaining between them. The CDR3 has 14 residues. CDR1 is MDHEN and CDR2 is SYDVKM in the germline V gene. The chain's CDR3 is CASSPGTTPGTQYF. CDR3 coding DNA: TGTGCCAGCAGTCCTGGGACCACCCCAGGGACCCAGTACTTC.

This chain links TRBV2 with TRBJ2-3; D is undetermined. The CDR3 consists of 14 residues. CDR1 is SNHLY, CDR2 FYNNEI, per germline. Trimming left V 5 bases short and J 2 bases short, with 11 bases between. CDR3 region: CASSSDQYTDTQYF. The CDR3 DNA follows: TGTGCCAGCAGTTCGGACCAGTACACAGATACGCAGTATTTT.

V and J are TRBV7-3 and TRBJ2-3; no firm D call. There are 14 residues in the CDR3. Germline CDR1 is SGHTA and CDR2 is FQGTGA. V was clipped by 1 base and J by 6 bases, with 11 bases between them. CDR3 amino acids: CASSLNSAGDTQYF. The CDR3 DNA sequence: TGTGCCAGCAGCTTAAATTCGGCTGGGGATACGCAGTATTTT.